Presented here are 23 T cell receptor beta chains from one specimen sequenced in a study of CD8 T cells in ankylosing spondylitis. Each CDR3 protein is one row after TCRdb ran MiXCR on the 5' RACE reads. Among around 280,000 distinct CDR3 sequences, roughly 20% were seen once, and the ten largest hold 7.8%. Sequences were obtained from blood, either unsorted or a sorted T cell fraction (not recorded which). These TCRs come from a male donor with ankylosing spondylitis or in good health (not recorded which).

This chain links TRBV5-1 with TRBJ2-3, with D possibly TRBD1 on 5 matching bases. Trimming removed 0 bases from V and 4 bases from J, with 15 bases in between. Germline assignment: CDR1 SGHRS and CDR2 YFSETQ. The CDR3 consists of 16 residues. CDR3 sequence reads: CASSLAVGQGADTQYF. Written as DNA, the CDR3 is TGCGCCAGCAGCTTGGCCGTCGGGCAGGGTGCAGATACGCAGTATTTT.

Many counts were recorded for this clonotype. This chain uses TRBV12-3 or TRBV12-4 with TRBJ2-2; TRBD1 matches 7 bases. The CDR3 is 15 residues long. The trim removed 5 bases at V and 0 bases at J, leaving 3 bases unmatched. CDR3 residues: CASSITGANTGELFF. The CDR3 DNA follows: TGTGCCAGCAGTATTACAGGGGCGAACACCGGGGAGCTGTTTTTT.

Of note for this clonotype: A much larger clone lies a single base off, so this may be a read error. J is TRBJ2-1 and V is TRBV6-1, with 15 bases that match TRBD2. This CDR3 region has 15 residues. Germline-derived CDR1 and CDR2 are MNHNS and SASEGT. The CDR3: CDSRGLAGGNNEQFF. The CDR3 DNA sequence: TGTGACAGCAGGGGACTAGCGGGGGGCAACAATGAGCAGTTCTTC.

The CDR3 region has the DNA TGTGCCAGCGGACCGAGATATGGCTACACCTTC. This gives the protein CASGPRYGYTF. The chain couples TRBV28 to TRBJ1-2, with D unresolved. Trimming removed 8 bases from V and 5 bases from J, with 9 bases in between. Germline lookup yields CDR1 MDHEN and CDR2 SYDVKM. CDR3 length: 11 residues.

This clonotype was counted many times. The CDR3 sequence: CSARDSTGGYDGELFF. CDR3 sequence (DNA): TGCAGTGCTAGAGACTCTACAGGGGGCTACGACGGGGAGCTGTTTTTT. V gene TRBV20-1 combines with J gene TRBJ2-2; the match to TRBD1 covers 9 bases. Germline CDR1 DFQATT, CDR2 SNEGSKA (reference sequence). The CDR3 runs 16 residues. The J segment lost 7 bases and the V segment lost 0 bases, leaving 9 bases of the junction unmatched.

There are many counts of this clonotype. The J gene is TRBJ1-5, the V gene TRBV20-1, with D perhaps matching TRBD1 (5 bases). Trimming shortened V by 6 bases and J by 0 bases, and 9 bases separated the two germline ends. The length of the CDR3 is 13 residues. In germline, CDR1 is DFQATT, CDR2 SNEGSKA (reference sequence). The CDR3: CSANRGSNQPQHF. CDR3 nucleotides: TGCAGTGCCAATAGGGGTAGCAATCAGCCCCAGCATTTT.

The rearrangement links TRBV20-1 to TRBJ2-7, with D maybe TRBD2 (5 bases). This CDR3 has 13 amino acids. Trimming removed 6 bases at V and 2 bases at J, with 14 bases between. Looked up from germline, CDR1 is DFQATT and CDR2 is SNEGSKA (reference sequence). As DNA, the CDR3 is TGCAGTGCCCAAGCTAGCAACCCCTACGAGCAGTACGTC. Translated, it gives CSAQASNPYEQYV.

This clonotype was counted between two and nine times. The rearrangement links TRBV28 to TRBJ2-3, with TRBD1 identical over 9 bases. Germline lookup yields CDR1 MDHEN and CDR2 SYDVKM. Trimming removed 7 bases from V and 6 bases from J; junction bases left unmatched: 17. This CDR3 has 17 residues. The CDR3 nucleotides read TGTGCCAGCAATGAATGGGACAGGGACCTCAAAGGGGATACGCAGTATTTT. This sequence encodes CASNEWDRDLKGDTQYF.

There are a few counts of this clonotype. This chain uses TRBV7-2 with TRBJ2-3; D is unclear. V lost 7 bases to trimming and J lost 0 bases, with 5 bases between them. The CDR3 spans 12 residues. Germline CDR1 is SGHTA and CDR2 is FQGNSA. The CDR3 DNA is TGTGCCAGCACCTCCAGCACAGATACGCAGTATTTT. Its translation is CASTSSTDTQYF.

This chain connects TRBV12-3 or TRBV12-4 to TRBJ1-5; D remains ambiguous. V lost 2 bases and J 2 bases, leaving 7 bases between the germline ends. This CDR3 is 14 amino acids long. The CDR3 DNA follows: TGTGCCAGCAGTTTATGGGGTCGCAATCAGCCCCAGCATTTT. As protein: CASSLWGRNQPQHF.

This clonotype was counted a few times. CDR3 bases: TGTGCCACCCTACCGCGGGCGGGGGGGTTCAATGAGCAGTTCTTC. Residues: CATLPRAGGFNEQFF. The chain recombines TRBV15 with TRBJ2-1, with 9 bases identical to TRBD2. CDR1 and CDR2 (germline): LNHNV, YYDKDF (reference sequence). The V gene end was trimmed by 8 bases and the J gene end by 6 bases; junction bases not matched to a gene: 11. The CDR3 spans 15 residues.

This clonotype has ten or more counts. The rearrangement joins TRBV29-1 to TRBJ1-2; TRBD1 is a possible D gene (5 bases). This CDR3 has 12 amino acids. Trimming took 4 bases from V and 4 from J, leaving 10 bases between them. Germline V gives CDR1 SQVTM, CDR2 ANQGSEA. CDR3 sequence (DNA): TGCAGCGTTGGAGAGGGGCTCTATGGCTACACCTTC. Protein: CSVGEGLYGYTF.

CDR3 nucleotides: TGTGCCAGCAGTACCGGACAGGTCAGCAATCAGCCCCAGCATTTT. This encodes CASSTGQVSNQPQHF. The chain uses TRBV28 and TRBJ1-5; TRBD1 aligns across 7 bases. Germline CDR1 MDHEN, CDR2 SYDVKM. The CDR3 is 15 amino acids. J lost 1 base, V lost 5 bases, and 5 bases had no gene match.

This clonotype was counted a single time. V gene TRBV5-1 combines with J gene TRBJ2-5, with 8 bases lining up with TRBD2. V shed 4 bases and J 4 bases; nucleotides not matched to a gene: 15. Germline assignment: CDR1 SGHRS and CDR2 YFSETQ. The CDR3 totals 17 residues. CDR3 DNA: TGCGCCAGCAGCCTCAAACCCTCTACAAGCGGGGGAGAGACCCAGTACTTC. Encoded protein: CASSLKPSTSGGETQYF.

On this clonotype itself: The germline gene is not matched at one end of the junction; a read error may be the cause. The chain uses TRBV7-7 and TRBJ2-1; D gene unclear. The CDR3 is made up of 14 amino acids. Germline V gene lookup returns CDR1 SSHAT and CDR2 FNYEAQ (reference sequence). The CDR3 sequence: CASSLALQSYEQFF. For the CDR3, the DNA is TGTGCTAGCAGCTTAGCACTACAGTCTTATGAGCAGTTCTTC. The entire variable domain, with the rest obtained from reference TRBV7-7 and TRBJ2-1, is as follows: GAGVSQSPRYKVTKRGQDVTLRCDPISSHATLYWYQQALGQGPEFLTYFNYEAQPDKSGLPSDRFSAERPEGSISTLTIQRTEQRDSAMYRCASSLALQSYEQFFGPGTRLTVL.

This clonotype was detected once. The chain couples TRBV5-1 to TRBJ2-6, with a weak D call TRBD1 (6 bases). From germline, CDR1 is SGHRS and CDR2 YFSETQ. With 0 bases removed from V and 1 base from J, the gap between germline ends came to 17 bases. This CDR3 contains 19 residues. In DNA form, the CDR3 reads TGCGCCAGCAGCTTGGACGGACAGCGATTCGGGTCTGGGGCCAACGTCCTGACTTTC. This gives the protein CASSLDGQRFGSGANVLTF. The full variable domain, rest sourced from reference TRBV5-1 and TRBJ2-6, is KAGVTQTPRYLIKTRGQQVTLSCSPISGHRSVSWYQQTPGQGLQFLFEYFSETQRNKGNFPGRFSGRQFSNSRSEMNVSTLELGDSALYLCASSLDGQRFGSGANVLTFGAGSRLTVL.

This clonotype has a handful of counts. This chain uses TRBV6-1 with TRBJ2-4; D is undetermined. The CDR3 is made up of 13 amino acids. The V and J ends lost 5 bases and 3 bases respectively, with 8 bases between them. Germline V gene sequence: CDR1 MNHNS, CDR2 SASEGT. The CDR3 loop reads CASSRHGKNIQYF. The CDR3 DNA is TGTGCCAGCAGTCGCCATGGCAAAAACATTCAGTACTTC.

The rearrangement joins TRBV7-9 to TRBJ2-3; D is unclear. Trimming shortened V by 0 bases and J by 7 bases, and 14 bases separated the two germline ends. There are 15 residues in the CDR3. CDR1 is SEHNR, CDR2 FQNEAQ, per germline (reference sequence). The CDR3 region is CASSLAFRPRNTQYF. As DNA, the CDR3 is TGTGCCAGCAGCTTAGCGTTCAGGCCTAGGAATACGCAGTATTTT.

This rearrangement joins TRBV12-3 or TRBV12-4 to TRBJ1-5, with D hard to call. V lost 8 bases, J lost 7 bases, and 15 bases lay in between. CDR3 length equals 13 residues. CDR3 loop: CASAVEPRQPQHF. CDR3 nucleotide sequence: TGTGCCAGCGCCGTGGAGCCTAGACAGCCCCAGCATTTT.

The chain carries TRBV4-2 and TRBJ2-2; D gene unclear. V was trimmed by 1 base and J by 1 base, leaving 4 bases between them. The CDR3 sequence is 14 residues long. The germline CDR1 and CDR2 sequences are LGHNA and YNFKEQ. The CDR3 DNA reads TGTGCCAGCAGCCAAGTGGAGAACACCGGGGAGCTGTTTTTT. This gives the protein CASSQVENTGELFF.

The chain uses TRBV5-5 and TRBJ2-5, with D possibly being TRBD2 (5 bases). The ends were cut back, 5 bases at V and 0 bases at J, with 14 bases in the middle. The CDR3 is 15 amino acids. Looked up from germline, CDR1 is SGHKS and CDR2 is YYEKEE (reference sequence). The CDR3 loop is CASRKILGHQETQYF. The CDR3 DNA is TGTGCCAGCAGAAAGATACTAGGCCACCAAGAGACCCAGTACTTC. The full variable domain, its missing parts supplied by reference TRBV5-5 and TRBJ2-5, is DAGVTQSPTHLIKTRGQQVTLRCSPISGHKSVSWYQQVLGQGPQFIFQYYEKEERGRGNFPDRFSARQFPNYSSELNVNALLLGDSALYLCASRKILGHQETQYFGPGTRLLVL.

The V and J genes are TRBV5-1 and TRBJ2-1, with TRBD2 identical over 11 bases. The CDR3 is made up of 15 amino acids. Losses at the gene ends were 4 bases for V and 9 bases for J; bases not matched to a gene: 9. CDR1 and CDR2 (germline): SGHRS, YFSETQ. The CDR3 protein is CASSLRLAGRGEQFF. The DNA of the CDR3 is TGCGCCAGCAGCCTTCGACTAGCGGGGAGGGGTGAGCAGTTCTTC.

The chain combines TRBV20-1 with TRBJ1-4; 7 bases fit TRBD1. With 6 bases clipped from V and 8 bases from J, the junction kept 12 bases outside the gene matches. Germline CDR1 is DFQATT and CDR2 is SNEGSKA (reference sequence). The CDR3 is made up of 14 amino acids. The CDR3 DNA reads TGCAGTGCCCAAGACCGACAGGGCCGGGAAAAACTGTTTTTT. This translates into CSAQDRQGREKLFF.